The T cell receptor (beta chain) described here comes from a study of T cell responses to AZD1222 COVID-19 vaccine. Notes on this clone: Its target is unknown.

Second-dose recipients at about 4 or about 12 weeks were treated as one pooled group. Study-wide points: Donors were chiefly white British, with a greater number of females, and clonal diversity was perhaps underestimated. A reported finding is that nearly half of spike-specific TCRs target unmutated variant regions. Repertoires were obtained only post-peak T cell response.

Sequencing was performed with immunoSEQ multiplex PCR; in TCRdb, only in-frame clones are kept and a portion is missing. The sample lists over 110,000 clones; roughly 90% were seen once. Unmatched junction bases numbered 7, after V lost 5 bases and J lost 6 bases. Germline V lookup: CDR1 LNHNV, CDR2 YYDKDF (reference sequence). This CDR3 contains 14 residues. Sequencing was performed on peripheral blood, taken 28 days after the second AZD1222 dose. The sequence was collected from an adult who received the AZD1222 COVID-19 vaccine. The rearrangement links TRBV15 to TRBJ1-1; 9 bases map to TRBD1. CDR3 nucleotide sequence: TGTGCCACCAGCCGGGGACAGGGTCGCGCTGAAGCTTTCTTT. Its protein is CATSRGQGRAEAFF. Together with reference TRBV15 and TRBJ1-1, the CDR3 gives the full variable domain: DAMVIQNPRYQVTQFGKPVTLSCSQTLNHNVMYWYQQKSSQAPKLLFHYYDKDFNNEADTPDNFQSRRPNTSFCFLDIRSPGLGDTAMYLCATSRGQGRAEAFFGQGTRLTVV.